What follows describes a single TCR beta chain. The antigen is not known. TCR beta CDR3 regions were amplified from RNA transcripts. The HTBI primer set drove a first-round RT-PCR of the TCR CDR3. MiXCR, run by TCRdb on the multiplex PCR reads, gives a single entry per CDR3 protein. The table lists hundreds of thousands of distinct CDR3 sequences, roughly 37% of them singletons. Germline loops: CDR1 SEHNR, CDR2 FQNEAQ (reference sequence). The ends were cut back, 7 bases at V and 6 bases at J, with 16 bases in the middle. CDR3 length: 14 residues. These data originate in a study of T cells in Graves' hyperthyroidism and ophthalmopathy. General observations from the study: Separation of ophthalmopathy from stable hyperthyroidism was achieved by a 13 V-J model.

The TCR sequence derives from a man younger than 35 with Graves' hyperthyroidism. The chain has TRBV7-9 and TRBJ1-5, with D possibly being TRBD1 (5 bases). The sample consisted of blood. DNA of the CDR3: TGTGCCAGCACCCCCGGGGGGGGTTCTCAGCCCCAGCATTTT. Amino acids: CASTPGGGSQPQHF.